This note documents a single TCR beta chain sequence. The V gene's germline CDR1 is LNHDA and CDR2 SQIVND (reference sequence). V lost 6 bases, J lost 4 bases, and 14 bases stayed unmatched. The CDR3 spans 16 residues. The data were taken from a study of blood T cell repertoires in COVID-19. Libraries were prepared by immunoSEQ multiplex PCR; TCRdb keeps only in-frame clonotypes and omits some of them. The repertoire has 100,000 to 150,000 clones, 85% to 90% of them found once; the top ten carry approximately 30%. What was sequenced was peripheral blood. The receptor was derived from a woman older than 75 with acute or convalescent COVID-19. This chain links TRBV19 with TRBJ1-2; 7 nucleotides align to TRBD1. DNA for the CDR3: TGTGCCAGTAGAAACGACAGGGATCACTCCCTCTATGGCTACACCTTC. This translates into CASRNDRDHSLYGYTF. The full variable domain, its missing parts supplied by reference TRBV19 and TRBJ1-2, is DGGITQSPKYLFRKEGQNVTLSCEQNLNHDAMYWYRQDPGQGLRLIYYSQIVNDFQKGDIAEGYSVSREKKESFPLTVTSAQKNPTAFYLCASRNDRDHSLYGYTFGSGTRLTVV.